This T cell receptor (beta chain) appears in the sequencing data of a study of OX40 agonist ivuxolimab in advanced cancers. Germline lookup yields CDR1 MNHEY and CDR2 SVGAGI. The CDR3 extends over 15 amino acids. With 5 bases clipped from V and 5 bases from J, the junction kept 11 bases outside the gene matches. Only in-frame clones appear in the TCRdb table, and some are missing; sequencing was by immunoSEQ multiplex PCR. Here the sample spans about 22,000 clones, approximately 83% being singletons. The TCR originated in an adult with an advanced solid tumor such as melanoma, head and neck, liver or kidney cancer. The V and J genes are TRBV6-5 and TRBJ2-7, with 8 bases fitting TRBD1. Sequences were derived from CD4+ or CD8+ T cells sorted from blood, sampled in a trial of the OX40 agonist ivuxolimab. This chain's CDR3 is CASSHGTGPRNEQYF. The CDR3 DNA reads TGTGCCAGCAGTCATGGGACAGGCCCAAGGAACGAGCAGTACTTC.